This T cell receptor (beta chain) came from a study of response to subunit inactivated influenza vaccine. With 8 bases clipped from V and 4 bases from J, the junction kept 6 bases outside the gene matches. The CDR3 is 13 residues long. Per the germline V gene, CDR1 is MDHEN and CDR2 is SYDVKM. The table lists this clonotype with a few counts. TCRdb itself ran the RT-PCR reads through MiXCR, one entry per CDR3 protein. The sample lists over 150,000 distinct CDR3 sequences, under 13% occurring once. The TCR was taken from a man aged 50-60 years who received an inactivated influenza vaccine. The rearrangement joins TRBV28 to TRBJ2-5; TRBD1 aligns across 8 bases. The sample here was non-naive T cells sorted from PBMCs, taken more than 35 days after vaccination. The CDR3 protein is CASRRTGRETQYF. The DNA for the CDR3 is TGTGCCAGCCGGAGGACAGGGCGAGAGACCCAGTACTTC.